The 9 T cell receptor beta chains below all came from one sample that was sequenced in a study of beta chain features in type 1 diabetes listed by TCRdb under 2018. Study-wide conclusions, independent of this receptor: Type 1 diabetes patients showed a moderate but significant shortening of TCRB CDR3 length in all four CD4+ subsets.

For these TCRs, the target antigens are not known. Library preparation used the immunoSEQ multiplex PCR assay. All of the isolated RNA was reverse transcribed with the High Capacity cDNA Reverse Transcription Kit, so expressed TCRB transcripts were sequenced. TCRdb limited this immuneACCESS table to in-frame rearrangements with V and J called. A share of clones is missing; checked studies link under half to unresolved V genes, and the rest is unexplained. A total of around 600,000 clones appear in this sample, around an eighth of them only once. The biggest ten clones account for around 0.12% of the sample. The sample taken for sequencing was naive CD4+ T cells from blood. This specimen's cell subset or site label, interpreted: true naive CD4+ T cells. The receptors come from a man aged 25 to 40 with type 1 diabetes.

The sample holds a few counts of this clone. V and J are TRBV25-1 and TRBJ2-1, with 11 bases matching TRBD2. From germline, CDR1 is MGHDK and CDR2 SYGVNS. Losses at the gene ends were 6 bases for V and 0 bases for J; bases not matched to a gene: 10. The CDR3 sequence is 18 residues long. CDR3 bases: TGTGCCAGCAGGACTCAACTAGCGGGGGAGAGCTCCTACAATGAGCAGTTCTTC. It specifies CASRTQLAGESSYNEQFF.

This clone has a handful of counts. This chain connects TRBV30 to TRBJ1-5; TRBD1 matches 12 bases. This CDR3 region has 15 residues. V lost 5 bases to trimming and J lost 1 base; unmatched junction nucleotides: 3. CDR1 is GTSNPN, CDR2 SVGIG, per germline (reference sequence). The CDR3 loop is CAWGTGGTSNQPQHF. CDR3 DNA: TGTGCCTGGGGGACAGGGGGCACGAGCAATCAGCCCCAGCATTTT.

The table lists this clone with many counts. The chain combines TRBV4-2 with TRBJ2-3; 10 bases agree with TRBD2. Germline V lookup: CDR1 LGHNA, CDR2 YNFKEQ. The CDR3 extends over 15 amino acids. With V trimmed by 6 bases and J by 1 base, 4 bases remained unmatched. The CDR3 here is CASRSGTSGTDTQYF. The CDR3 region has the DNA TGTGCCAGCAGATCCGGGACTAGCGGCACAGATACGCAGTATTTT.

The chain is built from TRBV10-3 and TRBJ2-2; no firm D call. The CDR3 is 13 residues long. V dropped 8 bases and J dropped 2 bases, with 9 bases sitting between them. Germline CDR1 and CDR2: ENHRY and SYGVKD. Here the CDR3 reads CAIGRTNTGELFF. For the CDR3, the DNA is TGTGCCATCGGACGGACCAACACCGGGGAGCTGTTTTTT.

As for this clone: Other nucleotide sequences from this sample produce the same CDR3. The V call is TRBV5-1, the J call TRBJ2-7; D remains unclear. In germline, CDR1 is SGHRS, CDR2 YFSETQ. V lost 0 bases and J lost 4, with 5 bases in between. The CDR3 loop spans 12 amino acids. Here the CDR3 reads CASSLDVYEQYF. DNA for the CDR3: TGCGCCAGCAGCTTGGATGTATACGAGCAGTACTTC.

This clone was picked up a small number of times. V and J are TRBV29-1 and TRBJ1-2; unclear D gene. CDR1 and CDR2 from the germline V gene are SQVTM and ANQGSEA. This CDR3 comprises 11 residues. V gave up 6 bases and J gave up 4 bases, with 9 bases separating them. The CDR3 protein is CSVTDGYGYTF. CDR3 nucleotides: TGCAGCGTAACGGACGGCTATGGCTACACCTTC. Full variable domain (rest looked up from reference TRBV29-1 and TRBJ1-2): SAVISQKPSRDICQRGTSLTIQCQVDSQVTMMFWYRQQPGQSLTLIATANQGSEATYESGFVIDKFPISRPNLTFSTLTVSNMSPEDSSIYLCSVTDGYGYTFGSGTRLTVV.

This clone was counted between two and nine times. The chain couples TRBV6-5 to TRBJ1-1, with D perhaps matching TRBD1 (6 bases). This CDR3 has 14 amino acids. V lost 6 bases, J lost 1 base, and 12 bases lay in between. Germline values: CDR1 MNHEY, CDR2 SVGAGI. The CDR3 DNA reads TGTGCCAGCAGCCGAGACAGGCAGAACACTGAAGCTTTCTTT. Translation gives CASSRDRQNTEAFF.

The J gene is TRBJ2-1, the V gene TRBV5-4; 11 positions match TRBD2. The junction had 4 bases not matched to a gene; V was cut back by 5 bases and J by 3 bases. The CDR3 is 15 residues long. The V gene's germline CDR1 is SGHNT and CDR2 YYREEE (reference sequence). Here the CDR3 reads CASRNGTSGYNEQFF. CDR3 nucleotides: TGTGCCAGCAGGAACGGGACTAGCGGCTACAATGAGCAGTTCTTC.

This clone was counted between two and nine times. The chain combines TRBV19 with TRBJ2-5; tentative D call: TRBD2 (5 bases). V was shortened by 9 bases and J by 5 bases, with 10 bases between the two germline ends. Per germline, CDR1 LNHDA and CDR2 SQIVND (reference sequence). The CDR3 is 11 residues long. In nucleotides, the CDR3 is TGTGCCAGCGGGGTCGGTGAGACCCAGTACTTC. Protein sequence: CASGVGETQYF.